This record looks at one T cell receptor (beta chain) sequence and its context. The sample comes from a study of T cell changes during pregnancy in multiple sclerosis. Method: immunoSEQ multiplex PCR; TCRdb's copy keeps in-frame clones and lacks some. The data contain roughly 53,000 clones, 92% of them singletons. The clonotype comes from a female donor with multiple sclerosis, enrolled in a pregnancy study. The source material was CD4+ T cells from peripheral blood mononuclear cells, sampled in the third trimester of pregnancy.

The CDR3, as DNA: TGTGCCAGCAGCCAAGTCAGAGGGAACACTGAAGCTTTCTTT. This encodes CASSQVRGNTEAFF. V gene TRBV14 combines with J gene TRBJ1-1, with D unclear. Trimming took 1 base from V and 1 from J, leaving 7 bases between them. Germline values: CDR1 SGHDN, CDR2 FVKESK. The CDR3 runs to 14 residues.